This T cell receptor (beta chain) was captured in a study of CD8 T cells in ankylosing spondylitis (dated by TCRdb to about 2017). About the investigation overall: To find TCR variants linked to disease, the study profiled T cell receptor beta repertoires in ankylosing spondylitis patients and healthy donors. Peripheral blood was sampled, and synovial fluid was additionally collected from ankylosing spondylitis patients. In total, the full study cohort was made up of roughly 110 healthy donors and 25 ankylosing spondylitis patients. Study-wide findings and limitations: Some TCR beta motif variants had previously been reported in synovial fluid and blood of reactive arthritis patients, which suggested common disease-initiation mechanisms. The disease-linked clones had a CD8+ phenotype and were found at relatively low frequencies in peripheral blood. The disease-linked clones were reported as significantly enriched in matched synovial fluid samples from ankylosing spondylitis patients. A TCR beta motif of fewer than 10 highly homologous amino acid variants appeared characteristic of blood from ankylosing spondylitis patients.

This clonotype has ten or more counts. The specificity of this receptor is unknown. Within one base of it there is no much larger clone, and no base qualities were kept. Sequenced using an Illumina HiSeq 2500. Quantitative 5'-RACE with molecular barcodes was the method used to prepare the TCR beta libraries. Processing in the source paper ran as follows. Disease-linked TCR variants were identified with a new computational method built on a probabilistic model of VDJ rearrangement. TCRdb took the public reads, trimmed them with fastp at Q25, ran MiXCR for clone calling and kept in-frame beta chains. Rows with a matching CDR3 protein are joined into one entry that keeps the most common DNA and genes. In this record, the V and J calls reflect TCRdb's handling and not the investigators' own analysis. Across this sample there are under 300,000 distinct CDR3 sequences, with approximately 9% seen only once. Over 6.5% of the sample belongs to the ten largest clones.

The cysteine opens and the phenylalanine closes a CDR3 of 15 amino acids. The read is trimmed to its CDR3 DNA, 45 bases read in frame from base 1. The germline V gene (reference sequence) yields DFQATT for CDR1 and SNEGSKA for CDR2. At the junction V is shortened by 6 bases and J by 4 bases, with 21 bases in between. The source material was blood, either unsorted or a sorted T cell fraction (not recorded which). The clonotype comes from a male donor with ankylosing spondylitis or in good health (not recorded which). The sequence joins TRBV20-1 to TRBJ1-2; the D gene is perhaps TRBD1, from 6 matching bases. The nucleotides read TGCAGTGCCCCCGTGGGGGGCAGGCCATTCTATGGCTACACCTTC. Its coded protein is CSAPVGGRPFYGYTF.